This T cell receptor (beta chain) was observed in a study of cytomegalovirus exposure and HLA in healthy donors. About this clone: Its target is not known.

The ends lost 5 bases at V and 9 bases at J; junction bases unmatched: 4. Germline V lookup: CDR1 MNHEY, CDR2 SVGAGI. This CDR3 is 14 amino acids long. Points from the study as a whole: Altogether, some 170 TCR beta chains were recorded as cytomegalovirus-associated. Most observed TCR sequences were rare, whereas some public TCRs were detected in many donors.

Assay: immunoSEQ multiplex PCR; the TCRdb copy retains only in-frame clones and omits some. The table shows some 80,000 clones, with 95% to 96% occurring only once. The TCR comes from a woman in her late teens or twenties in good health and CMV-seronegative. The sample was PBMCs. This chain links TRBV6-5 with TRBJ1-6; 10 nucleotides match TRBD1. As DNA, the CDR3 is TGTGCCAGCAGTGACAGGGGGCCCAGTTCACCCCTCCACTTT. Amino acids: CASSDRGPSSPLHF.